The 2 T cell receptor beta chains below were found in one sample sequenced in a study of response to subunit inactivated influenza vaccine (dated by TCRdb to 2017 to 2018). To prepare the library, RT-PCR was applied. This sample was sequenced with an Illumina HiSeq 2500. TCRdb ran its own pipeline on the public reads, namely fastp trimming at Q25 and MiXCR clone calling, and kept in-frame beta chains. One record per CDR3 amino acid sequence lists the most common genes and DNA. Within this sample are some 600,000 distinct CDR3 sequences, with around 15% of them counted one time only. The ten largest clonotypes hold 7.6% of the sample. Sequences were derived from PBMCs from blood, sampled less than 15 days before vaccination. These receptors came from a man aged 50 to 60 who received an inactivated influenza vaccine. Donor details come from another sample of the same person, matched by shared clones.

This chain connects TRBV5-1 to TRBJ1-2, with D possibly matching TRBD1 (5 bases). The V gene's germline CDR1 is SGHRS and CDR2 YFSETQ. This CDR3 is built from 14 residues. Trimming cost V 0 bases and J 5 bases, with 11 bases left between them. CDR3 coding DNA: TGCGCCAGCAGCTTGGACAGGCCATGGTATGGCTACACCTTC. Amino acids: CASSLDRPWYGYTF.

This clonotype has only a few counts. The V call is TRBV4-2, the J call TRBJ1-6; TRBD1 might be the D (6 bases). Germline-derived CDR1 and CDR2 are LGHNA and YNFKEQ. Trimming removed 0 bases from V and 9 bases from J, with 18 bases in between. The CDR3 has 17 amino acids. The DNA for the CDR3 is TGTGCCAGCAGCCAAGACCGAGAGCCAACAGGGCCTTCACCCCTCCACTTT. Translation gives CASSQDREPTGPSPLHF.